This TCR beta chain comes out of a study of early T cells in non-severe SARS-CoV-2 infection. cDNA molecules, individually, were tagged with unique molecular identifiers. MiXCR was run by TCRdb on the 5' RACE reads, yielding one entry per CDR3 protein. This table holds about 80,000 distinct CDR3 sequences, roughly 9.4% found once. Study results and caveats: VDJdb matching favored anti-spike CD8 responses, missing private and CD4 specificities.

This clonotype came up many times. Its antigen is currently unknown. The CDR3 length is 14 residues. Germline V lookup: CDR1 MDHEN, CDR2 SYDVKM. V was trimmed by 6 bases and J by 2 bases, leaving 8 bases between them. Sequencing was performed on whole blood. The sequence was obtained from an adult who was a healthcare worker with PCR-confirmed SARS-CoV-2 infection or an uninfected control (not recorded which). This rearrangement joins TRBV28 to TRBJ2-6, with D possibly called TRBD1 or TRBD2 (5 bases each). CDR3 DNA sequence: TGTGCCAGCAGACGGGACCCTGGGGCCAACGTCCTGACTTTC. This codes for CASRRDPGANVLTF.